Following are 12 T cell receptor beta chains from one sample sequenced in a study of PD-1 blockade in classical Hodgkin lymphoma. Every single patient, without exception, relapsed after autologous stem cell transplantation, and brentuximab vedotin exposure varied. Assay: immunoSEQ multiplex PCR; the TCRdb copy retains only in-frame clones and omits some. Of about 15,000 clones in the sample, around 64% were seen once. The input for sequencing was peripheral blood mononuclear cells (PBMCs), taken at baseline. The receptors derive from a human donor with classical Hodgkin lymphoma.

V usage is TRBV5-6 and J usage is TRBJ2-3; 10 nucleotides match TRBD1. Germline CDR1 is SGHDT and CDR2 is YYEEEE. This CDR3 contains 17 residues. V was clipped by 3 bases and J by 3 bases; unmatched bases: 10. The CDR3: CASSYKFAGQGTDTQYF. DNA of the CDR3: TGTGCCAGCAGCTACAAGTTTGCGGGACAGGGGACAGATACGCAGTATTTT. Full variable domain (remainder filled in from reference TRBV5-6 and TRBJ2-3): DAGVTQSPTHLIKTRGQQVTLRCSPKSGHDTVSWYQQALGQGPQFIFQYYEEEERQRGNFPDRFSGHQFPNYSSELNVNALLLGDSALYLCASSYKFAGQGTDTQYFGPGTRLTVL.

This clone was picked up a small number of times. This same CDR3 is encoded by further DNA sequences in the sample. The chain links TRBV27 to TRBJ1-6; D uncertain. V lost 8 bases and J 2 bases, leaving 10 bases between the germline ends. This CDR3 comprises 14 residues. The V gene's germline CDR1 is MNHEY and CDR2 SMNVEV (reference sequence). For the CDR3, the DNA is TGTGCCAGCGGGCCGGGTACCTATAATTCACCCCTCCACTTT. As protein: CASGPGTYNSPLHF.

This chain connects TRBV11-1 to TRBJ1-1; 7 nucleotides align to TRBD1. The V gene's germline CDR1 is SGHAT and CDR2 FQDESV (reference sequence). The CDR3 is 12 amino acids. Unmatched junction bases numbered 0, after V lost 1 base and J lost 7 bases. Here the CDR3 DNA reads TGTGCCAGCAGCTTAGGGGACAGTGAAGCTTTCTTT. Protein sequence: CASSLGDSEAFF.

This chain uses TRBV28 with TRBJ2-1; 8 bases line up with TRBD2. CDR1 is MDHEN, CDR2 SYDVKM, per germline. The CDR3 loop spans 15 amino acids. J gave up 7 bases and V 1 base, and 6 bases lay outside the gene matches. The CDR3 DNA reads TGTGCCAGCAGTTTATTTCCGGGAGGGGGGAATGAGCAGTTCTTC. It translates to CASSLFPGGGNEQFF.

This clone was counted a single time. The chain recombines TRBV19 with TRBJ2-3; 10 nucleotides line up with TRBD2. CDR3 length: 15 amino acids. Germline trimming cut 4 bases from V and 4 bases from J; bases unmatched to any gene: 5. Germline CDR1 and CDR2: LNHDA and SQIVND (reference sequence). The CDR3 DNA follows: TGTGCCAGTAGTACCTCCGGGACTAGCGCAGATACGCAGTATTTT. It yields the protein CASSTSGTSADTQYF.

The V gene is TRBV13, the J gene TRBJ2-7; TRBD1 matches at 11 bases. This CDR3 spans 15 amino acids. With V trimmed by 5 bases and J by 4 bases, 7 bases remained unmatched. Germline loops: CDR1 PRHDT, CDR2 FYEKMQ (reference sequence). The CDR3 nucleotides read TGTGCCAGCAGCAACCGGGACAGGGGGTCTTACGAGCAGTACTTC. Translation: CASSNRDRGSYEQYF.

The chain uses TRBV7-2 and TRBJ2-7; no reliable D call. The V end was cut by 2 bases, the J end by 7 bases, with 9 bases between. Germline V gene lookup returns CDR1 SGHTA and CDR2 FQGNSA. The CDR3 has 12 residues. CDR3 region: CASSLRLREQYF. The CDR3 DNA follows: TGTGCCAGCAGCTTAAGGCTGCGAGAGCAGTACTTC.

This clone was counted only a few times. The J gene is TRBJ1-5, the V gene TRBV16; TRBD1 might be the D (5 bases). V dropped 5 bases and J dropped 6 bases, with 11 bases sitting between them. Germline loops: CDR1 KGHSY, CDR2 FQNENV. The CDR3 consists of 13 residues. CDR3 amino acids: CASSSDRGQPQHF. In DNA form, the CDR3 reads TGTGCCAGCAGCTCCGACAGAGGTCAGCCCCAGCATTTT.

V gene TRBV15 combines with J gene TRBJ2-3, with 7 bases fitting TRBD2. Germline-derived CDR1 and CDR2 are LNHNV and YYDKDF (reference sequence). V lost 9 bases to trimming and J lost 4 bases; unmatched junction nucleotides: 10. The CDR3 has 14 residues. The DNA of the CDR3 is TGTGCCACGAGAAGCGGGACCTCCGCAGATACGCAGTATTTT. Encoded protein: CATRSGTSADTQYF.

This clone was recorded once. The J gene is TRBJ2-5, the V gene TRBV28; 7 bases align to TRBD2. After removal of 3 bases from V and 2 bases from J, the junction contained 6 bases not matched to a gene. The V gene's germline CDR1 is MDHEN and CDR2 SYDVKM. This CDR3 contains 15 residues. DNA for the CDR3: TGTGCCAGCAGTTTTGCGTCTAGCGGACAAGAGACCCAGTACTTC. It translates to CASSFASSGQETQYF. The full variable domain, in which reference TRBV28 and TRBJ2-5 provide the parts outside the CDR3, is DVKVTQSSRYLVKRTGEKVFLECVQDMDHENMFWYRQDPGLGLRLIYFSYDVKMKEKGDIPEGYSVSREKKERFSLILESASTNQTSMYLCASSFASSGQETQYFGPGTRLLVL.

The V and J genes are TRBV5-1 and TRBJ2-5, with D maybe TRBD2 (5 bases). Germline assignment: CDR1 SGHRS and CDR2 YFSETQ. The CDR3 contains 14 residues. V lost 3 bases and J lost 4, with 13 bases in between. CDR3 sequence (DNA): TGCGCCAGCAGCTCACCCGGAGCGGCAGAGACCCAGTACTTC. It encodes CASSSPGAAETQYF.

This sequence joins TRBV12-5 and TRBJ2-2; TRBD1 is a possible D gene (5 bases). V was trimmed by 2 bases and J by 4 bases, leaving 14 bases between them. The germline V gene has CDR1 LGHNT and CDR2 FRNRAP. The length of the CDR3 is 16 residues. The CDR3 spells CASGLSTSGLTGELFF. The CDR3 bases are TGTGCTAGTGGTTTGAGTACGTCAGGGCTCACCGGGGAGCTGTTTTTT.